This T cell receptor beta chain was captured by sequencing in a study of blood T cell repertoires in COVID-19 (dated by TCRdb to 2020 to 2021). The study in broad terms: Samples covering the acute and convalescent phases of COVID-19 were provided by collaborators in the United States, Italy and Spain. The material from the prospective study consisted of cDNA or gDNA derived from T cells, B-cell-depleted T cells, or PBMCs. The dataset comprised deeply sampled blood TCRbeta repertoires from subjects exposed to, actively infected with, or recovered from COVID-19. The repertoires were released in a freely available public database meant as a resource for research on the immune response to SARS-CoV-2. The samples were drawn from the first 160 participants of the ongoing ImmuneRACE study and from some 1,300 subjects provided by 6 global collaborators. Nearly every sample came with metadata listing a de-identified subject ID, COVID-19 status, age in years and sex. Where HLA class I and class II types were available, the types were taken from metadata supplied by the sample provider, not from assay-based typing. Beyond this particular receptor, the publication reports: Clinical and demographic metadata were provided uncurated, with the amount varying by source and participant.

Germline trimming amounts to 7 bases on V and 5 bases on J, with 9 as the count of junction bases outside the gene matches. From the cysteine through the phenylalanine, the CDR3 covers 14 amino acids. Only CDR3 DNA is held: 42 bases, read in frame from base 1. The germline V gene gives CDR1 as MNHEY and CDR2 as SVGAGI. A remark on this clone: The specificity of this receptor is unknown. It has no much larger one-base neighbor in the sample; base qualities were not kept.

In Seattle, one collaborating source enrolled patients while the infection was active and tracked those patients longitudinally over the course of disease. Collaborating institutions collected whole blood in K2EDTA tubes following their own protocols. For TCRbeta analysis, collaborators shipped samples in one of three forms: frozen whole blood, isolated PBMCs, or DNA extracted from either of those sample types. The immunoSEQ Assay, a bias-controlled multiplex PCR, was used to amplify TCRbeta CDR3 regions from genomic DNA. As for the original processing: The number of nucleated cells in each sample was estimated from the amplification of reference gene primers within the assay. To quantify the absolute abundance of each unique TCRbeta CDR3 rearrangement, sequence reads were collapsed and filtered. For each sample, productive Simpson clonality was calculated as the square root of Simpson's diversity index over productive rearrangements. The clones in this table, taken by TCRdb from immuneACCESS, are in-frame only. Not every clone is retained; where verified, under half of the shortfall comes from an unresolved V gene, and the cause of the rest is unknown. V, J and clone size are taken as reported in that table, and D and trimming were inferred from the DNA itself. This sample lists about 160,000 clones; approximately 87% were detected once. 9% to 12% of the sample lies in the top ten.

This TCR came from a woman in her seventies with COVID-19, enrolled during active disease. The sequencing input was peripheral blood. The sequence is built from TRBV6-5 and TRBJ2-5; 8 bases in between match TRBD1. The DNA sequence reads TGTGCCAGCACAGGGGGCGGATTAGGGGAGACCCAGTACTTC. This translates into CASTGGGLGETQYF.